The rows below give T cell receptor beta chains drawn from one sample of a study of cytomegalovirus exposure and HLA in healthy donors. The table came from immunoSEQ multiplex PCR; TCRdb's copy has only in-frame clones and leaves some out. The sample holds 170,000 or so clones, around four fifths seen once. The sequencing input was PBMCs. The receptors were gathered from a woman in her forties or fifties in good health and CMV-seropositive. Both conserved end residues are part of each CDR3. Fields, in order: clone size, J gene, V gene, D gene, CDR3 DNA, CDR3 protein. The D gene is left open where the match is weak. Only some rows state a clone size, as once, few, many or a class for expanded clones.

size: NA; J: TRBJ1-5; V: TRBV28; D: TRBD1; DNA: TGTGCCAGCAGTTTAGCCCAACGTTTGGACAGGGGGTATCGTCAGCCCCAGCATTTT; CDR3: CASSLAQRLDRGYRQPQHF
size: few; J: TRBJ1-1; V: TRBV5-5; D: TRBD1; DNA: TGTGCCAGCAGCTTCACAGGGGCACAAGCTTTCTTT; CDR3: CASSFTGAQAFF
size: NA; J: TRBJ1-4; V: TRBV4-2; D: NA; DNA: TGTGCCAGCAGCCAAGAGGCCACAACTAATGAAAAACTGTTTTTT; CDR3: CASSQEATTNEKLFF
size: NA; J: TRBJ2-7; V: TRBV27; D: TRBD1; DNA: TGTACCAGCAAATCTCCCGGGACAGGGATATACGAGCAGTACTTC; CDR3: CTSKSPGTGIYEQYF
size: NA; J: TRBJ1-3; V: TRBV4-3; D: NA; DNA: TGCGCCAGCAGCCATACAGTTTCCTCTGGAAACACCATATATTTT; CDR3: CASSHTVSSGNTIYF
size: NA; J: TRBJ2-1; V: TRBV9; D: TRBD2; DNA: TGTGCCAGCAGCGCCGGACTAGCGGGAGCGAGGGATGAGCAGTTCTTC; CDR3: CASSAGLAGARDEQFF
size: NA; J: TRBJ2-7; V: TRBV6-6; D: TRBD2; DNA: TGTGCCAGCAGAGACTCCGGGACTAGCGGGAGTTATTATAAGTACTTC; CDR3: CASRDSGTSGSYYKYF
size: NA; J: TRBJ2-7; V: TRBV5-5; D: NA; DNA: TGTGCCAGCAGCTTGTTTTCGTCGACAGGCTCGGGCGAGCAGTACTTC; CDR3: CASSLFSSTGSGEQYF
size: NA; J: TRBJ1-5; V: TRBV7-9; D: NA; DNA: TGTGCCAGCAGCTTAGGGTGGAGGGCCCAGCATTTT; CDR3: CASSLGWRAQHF
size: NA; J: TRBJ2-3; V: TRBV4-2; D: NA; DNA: TGTGCCAGCAGCTCTCCGACAGGGACTAGCACAGATACGCAGTATTTT; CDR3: CASSSPTGTSTDTQYF
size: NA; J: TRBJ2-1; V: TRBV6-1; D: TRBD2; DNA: TGTGCCAGCAGAGATAGCGGGGCAATATACAATGAGCAGTTCTTC; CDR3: CASRDSGAIYNEQFF
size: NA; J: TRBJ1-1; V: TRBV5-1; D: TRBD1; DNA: TGCGCCAGCAGCGGAAAACAGGGGGGGAACACTGAAGCTTTCTTT; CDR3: CASSGKQGGNTEAFF
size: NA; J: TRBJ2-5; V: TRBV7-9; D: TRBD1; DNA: TGTTCCAGCAGCTTTTCGACAGGGCAAGAGACCCAGTACTTC; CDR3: CSSSFSTGQETQYF
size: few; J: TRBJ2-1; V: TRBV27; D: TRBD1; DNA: TGTGCCAGCACCGCGACAGGGCTTTCTACCAGGGAGCAGTTCTTC; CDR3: CASTATGLSTREQFF
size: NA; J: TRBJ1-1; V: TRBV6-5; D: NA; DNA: TGTGCCAGCAGTTCGCAGTGGAGCACTGAAGCTTTCTTT; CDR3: CASSSQWSTEAFF
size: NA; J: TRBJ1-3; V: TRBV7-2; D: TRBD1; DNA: TGTGCCAGCAGCTTAGGCGCGGGACAGGGGAGAAACACCATATATTTT; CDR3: CASSLGAGQGRNTIYF
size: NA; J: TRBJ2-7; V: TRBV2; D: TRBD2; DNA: TGTGCCAGCAGCGAGGCCGAACTAGCGGGGGAATACTTC; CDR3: CASSEAELAGEYF
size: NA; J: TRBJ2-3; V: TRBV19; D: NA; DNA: TGTGCCAGTAGTAGGGCAACAGATACGCAGTATTTT; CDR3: CASSRATDTQYF
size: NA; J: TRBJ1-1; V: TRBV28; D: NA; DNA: TGTGCCAGCAGGGAGGACAGCATGAACACTGAAGCTTTCTTT; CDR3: CASREDSMNTEAFF
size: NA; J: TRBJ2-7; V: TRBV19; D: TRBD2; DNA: TGTGCCAGTACCAATAGCGGGAGGGGTTCCTACGAGCAGTACTTC; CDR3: CASTNSGRGSYEQYF
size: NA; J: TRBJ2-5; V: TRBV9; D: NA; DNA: TGTGCCAGCAGCGTAAGTGGCGGGCTCCAAGAGACCCAGTACTTC; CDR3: CASSVSGGLQETQYF
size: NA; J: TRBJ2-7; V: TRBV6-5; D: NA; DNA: TGTGCCAGCAGTTACGTCGGGGAGCAGTACTTC; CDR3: CASSYVGEQYF
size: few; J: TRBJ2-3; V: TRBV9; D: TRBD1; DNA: TGTGCCAGCAGCGTAGGGACAGGGGTTTCGGGCTACACAGATACGCAGTATTTT; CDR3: CASSVGTGVSGYTDTQYF
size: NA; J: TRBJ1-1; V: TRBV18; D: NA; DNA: TGTGCCAGCTCACCCCCGGGGGGTACCGGATTCACTGAAGCTTTCTTT; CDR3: CASSPPGGTGFTEAFF
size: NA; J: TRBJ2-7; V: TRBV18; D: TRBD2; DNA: TGTGCCAGCTCACCCCGCCGGGAGGCGAGTACCTACGAGCAGTACTTC; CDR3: CASSPRREASTYEQYF
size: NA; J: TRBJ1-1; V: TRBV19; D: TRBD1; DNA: TGTGCCAGTAGTCTGACAGGGTCAAAGAACACTGAAGCTTTCTTT; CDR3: CASSLTGSKNTEAFF
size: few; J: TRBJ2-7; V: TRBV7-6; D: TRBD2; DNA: TGTGCCAGCACAGCGGGAGGTTCCTACGAGCAGTACTTC; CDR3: CASTAGGSYEQYF
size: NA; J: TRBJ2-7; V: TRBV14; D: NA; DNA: TGTGCCAGCAGCCAAGTCGAACTCTACGAGCAGTACTTC; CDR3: CASSQVELYEQYF
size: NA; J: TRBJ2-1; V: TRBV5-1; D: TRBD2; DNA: TGCGCCAGCAGCCAACCGGGACTAGCGGGAGTGAATGAGCAGTTCTTC; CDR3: CASSQPGLAGVNEQFF
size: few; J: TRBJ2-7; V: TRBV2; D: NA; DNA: TGTGCCAGCAGTGAACAGGGGCTGGAGCAGTACTTC; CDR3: CASSEQGLEQYF
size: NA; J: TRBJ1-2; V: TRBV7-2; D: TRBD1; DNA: TGTGCCAGCAGCTGGGGACAGGGCGGTCAGGCCGAAATAACCGGCTACACCTTC; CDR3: CASSWGQGGQAEITGYTF
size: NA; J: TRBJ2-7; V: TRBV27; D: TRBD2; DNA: TGTGCCAGCAGTTCCCGACGGGGGGTGACCTACGAGCAGTACTTC; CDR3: CASSSRRGVTYEQYF
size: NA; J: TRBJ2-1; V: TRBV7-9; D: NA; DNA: TGTGCCAGCAGCTTAGTAGCGGCCGACTACAATGAGCAGTTCTTC; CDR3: CASSLVAADYNEQFF
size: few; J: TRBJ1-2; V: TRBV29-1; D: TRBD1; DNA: TGCAGCGTTGAAGATCATGGACAGGGTGGTGGCTACACCTTC; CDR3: CSVEDHGQGGGYTF
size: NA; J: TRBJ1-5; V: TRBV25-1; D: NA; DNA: TGTGCCAGCAGTTCTTCTCAGGGGTCTCAGCCCCAGCATTTT; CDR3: CASSSSQGSQPQHF
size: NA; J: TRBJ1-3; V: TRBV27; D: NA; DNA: TGTGCCAGCAGCTCCACGAGGTCCGGAAACACCATATATTTT; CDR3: CASSSTRSGNTIYF
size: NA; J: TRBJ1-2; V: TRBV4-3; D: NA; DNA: TGCGCCAGCAGCCAAGATGGGTTGTGGGCTGGCCCTAACTATGGCTACACCTTC; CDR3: CASSQDGLWAGPNYGYTF
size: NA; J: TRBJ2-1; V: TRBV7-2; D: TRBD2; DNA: TGTGCCAGCAGCTTTAGCGGGACTACCAGGACCAATGAGCAGTTCTTC; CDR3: CASSFSGTTRTNEQFF
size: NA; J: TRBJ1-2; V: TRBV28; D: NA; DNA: TGTGCCAGCAGTTTAGGGGCCCAGGTCTATGGCTACACCTTC; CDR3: CASSLGAQVYGYTF
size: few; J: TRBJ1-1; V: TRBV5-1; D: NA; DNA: TGCGCCAGCACCCGCGGGGCGGGGAACACTGAAGCTTTCTTT; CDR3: CASTRGAGNTEAFF
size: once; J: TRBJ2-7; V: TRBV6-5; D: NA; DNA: TGTGCCAGTAAGCCCCGGGGGGCGGGCTCTTACGAGCAGTACTTC; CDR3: CASKPRGAGSYEQYF
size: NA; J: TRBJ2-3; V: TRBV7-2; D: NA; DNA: TGTGCCAGCAGCCCTCCCGGGGGGCGGGCCCCGGGGCGTGATACGCAGTATTTT; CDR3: CASSPPGGRAPGRDTQYF
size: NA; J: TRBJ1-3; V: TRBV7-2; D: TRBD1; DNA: TGTGCCAGCAGCTTAGGGACAGGTACTGGAAACACCATATATTTT; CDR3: CASSLGTGTGNTIYF
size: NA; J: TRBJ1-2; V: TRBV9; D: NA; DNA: TGTGCCAGCAGCCGGACAGAACACGAAGTGGGCTACACCTTC; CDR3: CASSRTEHEVGYTF
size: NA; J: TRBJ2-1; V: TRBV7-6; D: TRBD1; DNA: TGTGCCAGCAGCTCCCAGGGACAGGGATTAAACAATGAGCAGTTCTTC; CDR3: CASSSQGQGLNNEQFF
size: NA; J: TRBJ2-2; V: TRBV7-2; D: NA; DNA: TGTGCCAGCAGCCTAGGAGGGAACACCGGGGAGCTGTTTTTT; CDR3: CASSLGGNTGELFF